This TCR beta chain appears in the sequencing data of a study of early T cells in non-severe SARS-CoV-2 infection. Study-wide context: The chains were unpaired, and the sequenced material was bulk RNA from unsorted whole blood.

This clonotype was detected many times. The CDR3 extends over 14 amino acids. Trimming took 6 bases from V and 7 from J; bases not matched to a gene: 7. Germline V gene sequence: CDR1 SNHLY, CDR2 FYNNEI. One entry per CDR3 protein results from TCRdb running MiXCR on the 5' RACE reads. The table includes 85,000 to 100,000 distinct CDR3 sequences, roughly 13% detected once. The receptor comes from an adult who was a healthcare worker with PCR-confirmed SARS-CoV-2 infection or an uninfected control (not recorded which). Sequencing was performed on whole blood. This rearrangement joins TRBV2 to TRBJ1-4, with 8 positions matching TRBD1. CDR3 region: CASRGTGGSEKLFF. In DNA, the CDR3 is TGTGCCAGCAGAGGGACAGGTGGGAGTGAAAAACTGTTTTTT.